This T cell receptor (beta chain) was recovered during a study of OX40 agonist ivuxolimab in advanced cancers. The wider study: Patients in dose escalation had liver, melanoma, kidney or head and neck cancers. Past anti-PD-1, anti-PD-L1 or anti-CTLA-4 therapy was accepted, and 30% to 50% had received some. Among those enrolled, mean age was roughly 55 years (range about 23 to 85) and 75% to 90% were male.

Germline loops: CDR1 MNHEY, CDR2 SVGAGI. The CDR3 extends over 14 amino acids. V lost 7 bases, J lost 3 bases, and 15 bases lay in between. Profiled with immunoSEQ multiplex PCR; TCRdb holds only in-frame clones, not every one. The table records 35,000 to 40,000 clones, approximately 82% of them present only once. This clone appeared a single time. This sample comprised CD4+ or CD8+ T cells sorted from blood, obtained in a trial of the OX40 agonist ivuxolimab. V gene TRBV6-5 combines with J gene TRBJ1-2; D ambiguous. This TCR derives from an adult with an advanced solid tumor such as melanoma, head and neck, liver or kidney cancer. The CDR3 DNA reads TGTGCCAGCACCATTGGGGATTCGTACTATGGCTACACCTTC. Protein: CASTIGDSYYGYTF.